This T cell receptor (beta chain) came from a study of memory CD4+ T cells and cytomegalovirus serostatus. For the study at large: Healthy Belgian adult donors included about 10 CMV-positive and 24 CMV-negative people.

Study observations and caveats: The CMV-associated TCR signature appears largely within the CD4+ memory repertoire. Each of fewer than 80 CMV-associated TCRbeta sequences occurred in one to five individuals.

On this clone itself: The antigen remains undetermined.

V gave up 0 bases and J gave up 8 bases, with 6 bases separating them. The CDR3 consists of 13 residues. The V gene's germline CDR1 is SGHRS and CDR2 YFSETQ. Single viable CD3+CD4+CD8-CD45RO+ cells were sorted as the memory CD4+ T cells. Data came from immunoSEQ multiplex PCR; TCRdb stores just in-frame clones and leaves some out. The table has approximately 61,000 clones, about three quarters seen once. The sequencing sample was made of memory CD4+ T cells from blood. The chain couples TRBV5-1 to TRBJ1-6; D unresolved. The origin of this receptor is an adult in good health and CMV-seronegative. Some clones in this sample may be carry-over from other donors' samples. The CDR3 region is CASSLGHDSPLHF. The CDR3, as DNA: TGCGCCAGCAGCTTGGGGCACGATTCACCCCTCCACTTT.